Presented here are 16 T cell receptor beta chains from one specimen sequenced in a study of Graves' ophthalmopathy and Graves' hyperthyroidism. Investigators amplified TCR beta CDR3 regions from RNA transcripts. In the first round, RT-PCR was carried out with HTBI primers, and a multiplex PCR formed the second round. TCRdb fed the multiplex PCR reads into MiXCR, producing one record per CDR3 protein. The table records approximately 1.2 million distinct CDR3 sequences, about 35% of them present only once. Sequencing was done on a sample of peripheral blood or thyroid tissue (not recorded which). Receptor source: an adult man with Graves' hyperthyroidism.

Ten or more counts support this clonotype. The V call is TRBV7-8, the J call TRBJ1-2, with D possibly matching TRBD1 (5 bases). Trimming left V 7 bases short and J 4 bases short, with 10 bases between. The CDR3 totals 12 residues. The V gene's germline CDR1 is SGHVS and CDR2 FQNEAQ. The CDR3 region is CASKSGTYGYTF. The CDR3 region has the DNA TGTGCCAGCAAATCAGGGACCTATGGCTACACCTTC.

This clonotype was counted ten times or more. The chain employs TRBV7-2 and TRBJ1-5, with D perhaps TRBD1 (5 bases). V lost 5 bases, J lost 2 bases, and 13 bases lay in between. The CDR3 has 15 residues. Germline loops: CDR1 SGHTA, CDR2 FQGNSA. The CDR3 sequence is CASSPQGVGNQPQHF. CDR3 coding DNA: TGTGCCAGCAGCCCTCAGGGAGTTGGCAATCAGCCCCAGCATTTT.

The V and J genes are TRBV7-9 and TRBJ1-3; no firm D call. Trimming took off 4 bases at V and 0 bases at J, with 13 bases between the two ends. Germline lookup yields CDR1 SEHNR and CDR2 FQNEAQ (reference sequence). The CDR3 runs 16 residues. The CDR3 here is CASSYVGPISGNTIYF. In DNA form, the CDR3 reads TGTGCCAGCAGCTATGTCGGGCCGATCTCTGGAAACACCATATATTTT.

This chain uses TRBV7-2 with TRBJ1-2; no clear D. This CDR3 has 14 residues. Trimming shortened V by 5 bases and J by 5 bases, and 15 bases separated the two germline ends. In germline, CDR1 is SGHTA, CDR2 FQGNSA. CDR3 DNA sequence: TGTGCCAGCAGCCCAACCGCGGGAGGTTATGGCTACACCTTC. Its translation: CASSPTAGGYGYTF.

This clonotype was picked up many times. This chain joins TRBV6-5 and TRBJ2-7, with 10 bases identical to TRBD1. CDR1 is MNHEY and CDR2 is SVGAGI in the germline V gene. This CDR3 is 12 amino acids long. With 8 bases clipped from V and 3 bases from J, the junction kept 1 base outside the gene matches. The CDR3 region has the DNA TGTGCCAGCCGGGACAGGGGCTACGAGCAGTACTTC. Protein product: CASRDRGYEQYF.

This chain connects TRBV5-1 to TRBJ2-7, with 9 bases matching TRBD1. The CDR3 has 16 amino acids. Germline V gene lookup returns CDR1 SGHRS and CDR2 YFSETQ. J lost 0 bases, V lost 4 bases, and 8 bases had no gene match. The CDR3 nucleotides are TGCGCCAGCAGCCCTTCAGACAGGGGGGGCTCCTACGAGCAGTACTTC. This encodes CASSPSDRGGSYEQYF.

The genes are TRBV27 and TRBJ1-5; perhaps TRBD1 as D (5 bases). The ends were cut back, 5 bases at V and 3 bases at J, with 11 bases in the middle. The CDR3 has 14 residues. Germline CDR1 is MNHEY and CDR2 is SMNVEV (reference sequence). The DNA of the CDR3 is TGTGCCAGCAGTCCACAGGATGTCAATCAGCCCCAGCATTTT. The encoded protein is CASSPQDVNQPQHF.

This clonotype was seen only a few times. This chain connects TRBV7-8 to TRBJ2-7; 14 bases align to TRBD2. The CDR3 extends over 15 amino acids. Per germline, CDR1 SGHVS and CDR2 FQNEAQ. With V trimmed by 4 bases and J by 6 bases, 5 bases remained unmatched. In DNA form, the CDR3 reads TGTGCCAGCAGCTCGGGACTAGCGGGAGTAAGCGAGCAGTACTTC. It translates to CASSSGLAGVSEQYF.

This clonotype occurred many times. V gene TRBV4-1 combines with J gene TRBJ2-5; 7 bases match TRBD1. CDR1 is MGHRA and CDR2 is YSYEKL in the germline V gene. The CDR3 sequence is 16 residues long. V gave up 0 bases and J gave up 0 bases; unmatched junction bases: 4. Written as DNA, the CDR3 is TGCGCCAGCAGCCAAGATAGAGGGGGCTACCAAGAGACCCAGTACTTC. Translating gives CASSQDRGGYQETQYF.

This clonotype was seen many times. V usage is TRBV10-3 and J usage is TRBJ1-3; D call uncertain. The CDR3 consists of 15 residues. The germline V gene encodes CDR1 ENHRY and CDR2 SYGVKD. The ends were cut back, 4 bases at V and 0 bases at J, with 10 bases in the middle. The DNA for the CDR3 is TGTGCCATCAGTGTCGGGCAAAGCTCTGGAAACACCATATATTTT. Translating gives CAISVGQSSGNTIYF.

This chain joins TRBV20-1 and TRBJ2-7; perhaps D is TRBD1 or TRBD2 (5 bases each). The CDR3 extends over 13 amino acids. Germline CDR1 is DFQATT and CDR2 is SNEGSKA (reference sequence). The V end was cut by 2 bases, the J end by 6 bases, with 14 bases between. Here the CDR3 reads CSARKTAAREQYF. CDR3 nucleotides: TGCAGTGCTAGAAAGACAGCGGCGCGCGAGCAGTACTTC.

This clonotype was observed at least ten times. This chain joins TRBV10-3 and TRBJ1-5; weak D call: TRBD1 (6 bases). The V gene lost 10 bases and the J gene lost 3 bases, with 10 bases spanning the gap. The CDR3 has 12 amino acids. Germline CDR1 and CDR2: ENHRY and SYGVKD. The CDR3 nucleotides read TGTGCCACACGGGGGCCCAATCAGCCCCAGCATTTT. It codes for CATRGPNQPQHF.

This clonotype was recorded at least ten times. The chain uses TRBV20-1 and TRBJ2-7; the D gene could be TRBD1 or TRBD2 (7 bases each). Looked up from germline, CDR1 is DFQATT and CDR2 is SNEGSKA (reference sequence). Trimming stripped 1 base from V and 2 bases from J, with 15 bases between. This CDR3 comprises 15 residues. The CDR3 DNA sequence: TGCAGTGCTAGAGGGGGGAGGGGGCCTACCTACGAGCAGTACTTC. Amino acids: CSARGGRGPTYEQYF.

This CDR3 is CASSARNQPQHF. In DNA, the CDR3 is TGTGCCAGCTCTGCCAGGAATCAGCCCCAGCATTTT. The rearrangement links TRBV18 to TRBJ1-5; D is uncertain. CDR1 and CDR2 (germline): KGHSH, LQKENI. The CDR3 loop spans 12 amino acids. V lost 6 bases to trimming and J lost 4 bases, with 7 bases between them.

The chain is built from TRBV29-1 and TRBJ1-1; 12 bases match TRBD1. Per germline, CDR1 SQVTM and CDR2 ANQGSEA. The CDR3 is made up of 15 amino acids. Trimming at V came to 6 bases and at J to 1 base, leaving 6 bases not matched to a gene. The CDR3 coding sequence is TGCAGCGTCGATGGGACAGGGGGCTGGAACACTGAAGCTTTCTTT. Translation: CSVDGTGGWNTEAFF.

The sample holds a few counts of this clonotype. The chain joins TRBV4-3 to TRBJ2-2; tentative D call: TRBD2 (5 bases). In germline, CDR1 is LGHNA, CDR2 YSLEER. The CDR3 has 15 amino acids. V was pared by 1 base and J by 4 bases, with 10 bases between. CDR3 protein: CASSQGGMGTGELFF. The CDR3 DNA follows: TGCGCCAGCAGCCAAGGAGGGATGGGCACCGGGGAGCTGTTTTTT.